The TCR beta chain under discussion was sequenced for a study of blood T cell repertoires in COVID-19. Turning to the study itself: Sample material is recorded as cDNA or gDNA derived from T cells, B-cell-depleted T cells, or PBMCs.

Per the original data handling: Using reference gene primer amplification, nucleated cell counts were estimated. Here immunoSEQ multiplex PCR was the method, and the copy in TCRdb shows in-frame clones only, minus some. For V, J and clone size, that table is used; D and trimming come from the DNA. Of hundreds of thousands of clones listed, roughly 87% are singletons. Sequenced input: peripheral blood. The source is a woman younger than 35 who had recovered from COVID-19.

This CDR3 is CASSVDGGSSYNEQFF. The CDR3, as DNA: TGTGCCAGCAGCGTAGATGGCGGGAGCTCCTACAATGAGCAGTTCTTC. The chain has TRBV9 and TRBJ2-1; 7 positions agree with TRBD2. Germline loops: CDR1 SGDLS, CDR2 YYNGEE. This CDR3 spans 16 amino acids. V trimming: 0 bases; J trimming: 0 bases; junction bases outside the gene matches: 3.